Reported below is one T cell receptor beta chain. Data came from immunoSEQ multiplex PCR; TCRdb stores just in-frame clones and leaves some out. The sample yields about 220,000 clones, roughly 81% seen once. These data originate in a study of blood T cell repertoires in COVID-19. The sample comprised peripheral blood. This TCR came from a man aged 45-65 years who had recovered from COVID-19.

The CDR3 loop reads CASSLSGGLTEAFF. CDR3 bases: TGTGCCAGCAGCTTATCAGGGGGGTTAACTGAAGCTTTCTTT. The genes are TRBV7-9 and TRBJ1-1; TRBD1 matches at 7 bases. Germline CDR1 is SEHNR and CDR2 is FQNEAQ (reference sequence). The J segment lost 5 bases and the V segment lost 2 bases, leaving 5 bases of the junction unmatched. The CDR3 length is 14 residues.